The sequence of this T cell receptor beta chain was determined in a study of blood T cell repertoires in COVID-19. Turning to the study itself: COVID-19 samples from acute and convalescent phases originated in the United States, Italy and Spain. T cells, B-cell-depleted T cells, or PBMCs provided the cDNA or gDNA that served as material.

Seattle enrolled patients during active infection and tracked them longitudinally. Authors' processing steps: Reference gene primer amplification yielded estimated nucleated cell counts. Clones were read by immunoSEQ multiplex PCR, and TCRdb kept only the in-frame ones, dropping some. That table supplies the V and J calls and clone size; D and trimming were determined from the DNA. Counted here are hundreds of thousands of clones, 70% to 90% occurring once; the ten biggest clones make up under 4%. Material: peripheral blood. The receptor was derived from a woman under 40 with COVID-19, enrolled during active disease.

The CDR3: CASSFGGSANYGYTF. In DNA form, the CDR3 reads TGTGCCAGCAGCTTTGGAGGTTCAGCTAACTATGGCTACACCTTC. The chain recombines TRBV7-2 with TRBJ1-2, with no clear D. Trimming left V 3 bases short and J 0 bases short, with 11 bases between. Germline CDR1 reads SGHTA; CDR2 reads FQGNSA. This CDR3 spans 15 amino acids.